One sample yielded the 10 T cell receptor beta chains listed below, sequenced in a study of blood T cell repertoires in COVID-19. Sequenced by immunoSEQ multiplex PCR; TCRdb stores in-frame clones only, minus some. Of roughly 100,000 clones in the sample, over 70% were seen once. Sequencing was carried out using peripheral blood. Receptors originate from an elderly man with acute or convalescent COVID-19.

The chain couples TRBV3-1 (or the pseudogene TRBV3-2) to TRBJ1-5; no clear D gene. The CDR3 covers 14 residues. The V end lost 6 bases, the J end lost 4 bases, and 13 bases lay between the germline ends. Germline values: CDR1 LGHDT, CDR2 YNNKEL (reference sequence). For the CDR3, the DNA is TGTGCCAGCAGTCTCGGTCGGTCTAATCAGCCCCAGCATTTT. Its protein product is CASSLGRSNQPQHF.

The chain uses TRBV12-3 or TRBV12-4 and TRBJ1-2, with D perhaps matching TRBD1 (5 bases). This CDR3 is 13 amino acids long. The V end lost 3 bases, the J end lost 9 bases, and 14 bases lay between the germline ends. The CDR3 here is CASSLQGGGRYTF. Written as DNA, the CDR3 is TGTGCCAGCAGTTTGCAGGGCGGGGGTCGCTACACCTTC.

V usage is TRBV5-1 and J usage is TRBJ1-5; D gene unclear. V was trimmed by 4 bases and J by 0 bases, leaving 14 bases between them. Looked up from germline, CDR1 is SGHRS and CDR2 is YFSETQ. This CDR3 contains 16 residues. DNA for the CDR3: TGCGCCAGCAGCCCCGGGAATAAAAATAGCAATCAGCCCCAGCATTTT. Amino acid sequence: CASSPGNKNSNQPQHF.

This chain joins TRBV14 and TRBJ1-1; TRBD1 aligns across 9 bases. CDR3 length: 16 amino acids. Trimming cost V 4 bases and J 1 base; bases outside gene matches: 7. CDR1 and CDR2 from the germline V gene are SGHDN and FVKESK. The CDR3 reads CASSPRDREGNTEAFF. The CDR3 DNA follows: TGTGCCAGCAGCCCCCGGGACAGGGAGGGGAACACTGAAGCTTTCTTT. Combining the CDR3 with reference TRBV14 and TRBJ1-1 gives the whole variable domain EAGVTQFPSHSVIEKGQTVTLRCDPISGHDNLYWYRRVMGKEIKFLLHFVKESKQDESGMPNNRFLAERTGGTYSTLKVQPAELEDSGVYFCASSPRDREGNTEAFFGQGTRLTVV.

The count of this clone is one. V and J are TRBV2 and TRBJ2-1; possibly TRBD1 for D (5 bases). In germline, CDR1 is SNHLY, CDR2 FYNNEI. The CDR3 contains 14 residues. Trimming pared 4 bases from V and 7 bases from J, leaving 14 bases between. The CDR3 sequence: CASSAEKRQNEQFF. CDR3 coding DNA: TGTGCCAGCAGTGCGGAGAAGCGACAGAATGAGCAGTTCTTC.

This rearrangement joins TRBV3-1 (or the pseudogene TRBV3-2) to TRBJ1-4; D is ambiguous. Per germline, CDR1 LGHDT and CDR2 YNNKEL (reference sequence). The CDR3 has 13 residues. The V end was cut by 0 bases, the J end by 12 bases, with 11 bases between. The CDR3 coding sequence is TGTGCCAGCAGCCAAGATTTTATTGGGCAACTGTTTTTT. This gives the protein CASSQDFIGQLFF.

The rearrangement uses TRBV19 and TRBJ2-5; 10 bases line up with TRBD2. V shed 1 base, J shed 5 bases, and the junction held 10 bases outside the gene matches. This CDR3 comprises 17 residues. CDR1 and CDR2 (germline): LNHDA, SQIVND (reference sequence). The CDR3 DNA reads TGTGCCAGTAGTATAGGGTCCCTAGCGGGAGTTAAGGAGACCCAGTACTTC. Translated: CASSIGSLAGVKETQYF.

The chain combines TRBV18 with TRBJ2-2; weak D call: TRBD2 (5 bases). The CDR3 length is 13 residues. V dropped 4 bases and J dropped 3 bases, with 6 bases sitting between them. Germline values: CDR1 KGHSH, CDR2 LQKENI. The DNA for the CDR3 is TGTGCCAGCTCACTCGGGGACACCGGGGAGCTGTTTTTT. Translated: CASSLGDTGELFF.

V usage is TRBV6-2 or TRBV6-3 and J usage is TRBJ1-2, with TRBD1 identical over 11 bases. V shed 4 bases, J shed 4 bases, and the junction held 8 bases outside the gene matches. This CDR3 comprises 16 residues. Per the germline V gene, CDR1 is MNHEY and CDR2 is SVGEGT. CDR3 amino acids: CASSSGTGGRGYGYTF. In DNA, the CDR3 is TGTGCCAGCAGTTCCGGGACAGGGGGTCGGGGCTATGGCTACACCTTC.

The chain couples TRBV6-2 or TRBV6-3 to TRBJ2-3, with D possibly being TRBD1 (5 bases). V was shortened by 5 bases and J by 14 bases, with 17 bases between the two germline ends. The CDR3 has 12 residues. Germline V CDR1 and CDR2: MNHEY, SVGEGT. The CDR3, as DNA: TGTGCCAGCAGTCAACTGGGGCGCTTTACGTATTTT. Translating it yields CASSQLGRFTYF.